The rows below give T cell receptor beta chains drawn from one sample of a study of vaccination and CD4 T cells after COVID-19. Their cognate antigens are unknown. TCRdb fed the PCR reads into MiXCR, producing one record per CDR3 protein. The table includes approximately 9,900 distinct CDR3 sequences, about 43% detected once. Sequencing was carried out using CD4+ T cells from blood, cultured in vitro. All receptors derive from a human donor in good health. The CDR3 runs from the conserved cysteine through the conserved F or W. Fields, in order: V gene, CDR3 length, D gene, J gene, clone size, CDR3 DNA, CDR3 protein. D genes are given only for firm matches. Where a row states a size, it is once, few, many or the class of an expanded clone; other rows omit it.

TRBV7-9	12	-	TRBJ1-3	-	TGTGCCAGCAGCTTAGGGCAAAACACCATATATTTT	CASSLGQNTIYF
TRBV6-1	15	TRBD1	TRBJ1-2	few	TGTGCCAGCAACTCGAACCGGGACAGGGGGTTTGGCTACACCTTC	CASNSNRDRGFGYTF
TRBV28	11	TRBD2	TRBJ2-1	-	TGTGCCAGCAGTAGAGCGGGAGAGCAGTTCTTC	CASSRAGEQFF
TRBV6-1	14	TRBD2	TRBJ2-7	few	TGTGCCATCACTTTCGGGACTATGTATAGGGAGCAGTACTTC	CAITFGTMYREQYF
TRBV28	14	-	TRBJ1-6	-	TGTGCCAGCAGCACCTTGGGAGTCGATTCACCCCTCCACTTT	CASSTLGVDSPLHF
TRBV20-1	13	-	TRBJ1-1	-	TGCAGTGCTAGCTGGGGACTTGGCACTGAAGCTTTCTTT	CSASWGLGTEAFF
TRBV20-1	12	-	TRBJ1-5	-	TGCAGTGCTAGCAACAATAATCAGCCCCAGCATTTT	CSASNNNQPQHF
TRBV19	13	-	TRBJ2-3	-	TGTGCCAGTAGTATTTGGGGAACAGATACGCAGTATTTT	CASSIWGTDTQYF
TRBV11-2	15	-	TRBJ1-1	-	TGTGCCAGCAGCCCCGGACAGTGGAAGAACACTGAAGCTTTCTTT	CASSPGQWKNTEAFF
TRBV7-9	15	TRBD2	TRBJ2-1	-	TGTGCCAGCAGCCTGAGCGGGAGAGGCTACAATGAGCAGTTCTTC	CASSLSGRGYNEQFF
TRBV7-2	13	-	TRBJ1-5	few	TGTGCCAGCAGCTTAGCGGTTGCTCAGCCCCAGCATTTT	CASSLAVAQPQHF
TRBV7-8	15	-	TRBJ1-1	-	TGTGCCAGCAGCTCGGTTGACAGGTGGAACACTGAAGCTTTCTTT	CASSSVDRWNTEAFF
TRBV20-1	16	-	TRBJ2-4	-	TGCAGTGCTAAGGCGAGGGGGGACGCGGGCAAAAACATTCAGTACTTC	CSAKARGDAGKNIQYF
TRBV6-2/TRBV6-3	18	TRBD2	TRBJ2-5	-	TGTGCCAGCAGTTACCACCCGGGAAGGCTAGCGGGAGGCGAGACCCAGTACTTC	CASSYHPGRLAGGETQYF
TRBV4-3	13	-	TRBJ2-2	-	TGCGCCAGCAGCGCCGGGTACACCGGGGAGCTGTTTTTT	CASSAGYTGELFF
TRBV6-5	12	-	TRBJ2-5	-	TGTGCCAGCAGTTACCGAGCCGGAATTCCGTACTTC	CASSYRAGIPYF
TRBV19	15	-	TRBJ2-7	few	TGTGCCAGTAGTATACCTACAGGGATAGGCAACGAGCAGTACTTC	CASSIPTGIGNEQYF
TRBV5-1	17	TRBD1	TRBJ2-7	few	TGCGCCAGCAGCTTGGCGGGACAGGGAAACCCCTCCTACGAGCAGTACTTC	CASSLAGQGNPSYEQYF
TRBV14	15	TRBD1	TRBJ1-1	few	TGTGCCAGCAGCCCTCCCCGACGACAGGGTTTAAGCGCTTTCTTT	CASSPPRRQGLSAFF
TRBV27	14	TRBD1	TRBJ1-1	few	TGTGCCGTTCACCGGGACAGAAGTCGAACTGAAGCTTTCTTT	CAVHRDRSRTEAFF
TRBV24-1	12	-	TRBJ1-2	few	TGTGCCACCAGTGATGGCCGGTATGGCTACACCTTC	CATSDGRYGYTF
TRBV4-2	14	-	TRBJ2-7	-	TGTGCCAGCAGCCAAGAGTCAGGGGACTACGAGCAGTACTTC	CASSQESGDYEQYF
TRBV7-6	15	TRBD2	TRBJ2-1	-	TGTGCCAGCAGAGGACTAGCGGGACCACTCAATGAGCAGTTCTTC	CASRGLAGPLNEQFF
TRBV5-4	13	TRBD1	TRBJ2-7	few	TGTGCCAGCAGCGCGGGACAGGCGGGCGAGCAGTACTTC	CASSAGQAGEQYF
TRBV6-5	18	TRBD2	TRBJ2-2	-	TGTGCCAGCAGTTACTGGACTAGCGGACCTCCCCGGACCGGGGAGCTGTTTTTT	CASSYWTSGPPRTGELFF
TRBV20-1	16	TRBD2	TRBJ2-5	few	TGCAGTGCTAGAGATATAAAGCGGGGGGTTCAAGAGACCCAGTACTTC	CSARDIKRGVQETQYF
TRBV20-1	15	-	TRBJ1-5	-	TGCAGTGCTAGGGGAACAGGGAATAGCAATCAGCCCCAGCATTTT	CSARGTGNSNQPQHF
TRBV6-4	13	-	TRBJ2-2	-	TGTGCCAGCAGTAACAGGGACACCGGGGAGCTGTTTTTT	CASSNRDTGELFF
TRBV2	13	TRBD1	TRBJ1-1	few	TGTGCCAGCAGAGGACAGGGGGCGACTGAAGCTTTCTTT	CASRGQGATEAFF
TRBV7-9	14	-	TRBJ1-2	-	TGTGCCAGCAGCAAACAGGGTTCTAACTATGGCTACACCTTC	CASSKQGSNYGYTF
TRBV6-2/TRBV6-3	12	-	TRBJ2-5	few	TGTGCCAGCAGTTACCCTGGAGGGACCCAGTACTTC	CASSYPGGTQYF
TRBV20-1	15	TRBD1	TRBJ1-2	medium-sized	TGCAGTGCTAGAGAGGGAGGGGGCCTAGCCTATGGCTACACCTTC	CSAREGGGLAYGYTF
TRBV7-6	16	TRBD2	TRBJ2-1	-	TGTGCCAGCAGCTTAGCCGGCGGGGGGTCCTACAATGAGCAGTTCTTC	CASSLAGGGSYNEQFF
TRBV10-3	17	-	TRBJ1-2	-	TGTGCCATCAGTGATTCTTGGGGGAGAGAGGGAGTAGATGGCTACACCTTC	CAISDSWGREGVDGYTF
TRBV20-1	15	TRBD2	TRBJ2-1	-	TGCAGTGCTAGAGATCCGGCGGGAGGGAACAATGAGCAGTTCTTC	CSARDPAGGNNEQFF
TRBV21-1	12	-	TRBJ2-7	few	TGTGCCAGCAGCAACTGCCTCTACGAGCAGTACTTC	CASSNCLYEQYF
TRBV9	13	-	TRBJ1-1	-	TGTGCCAGCAGCGTAGATACTAGGTCTGAAGCTTTCTTT	CASSVDTRSEAFF
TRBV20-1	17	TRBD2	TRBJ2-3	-	TGCAGTGCTAGAGATTTCCTAGCGGGATCCACGGGAGATACGCAGTATTTT	CSARDFLAGSTGDTQYF
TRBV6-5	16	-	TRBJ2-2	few	TGTGCCAGCAGTTACCACGGGACCGCGAACACCGGGGAGCTGTTTTTT	CASSYHGTANTGELFF
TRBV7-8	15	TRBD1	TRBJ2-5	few	TGTGCCAGCAGCCGTGGGACAGGCAACCAAGAGACCCAGTACTTC	CASSRGTGNQETQYF
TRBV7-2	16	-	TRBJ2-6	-	TGTGCCAGCAGCTGGGGGGCGGGCTCTGGGGCCAACGTCCTGACTTTC	CASSWGAGSGANVLTF
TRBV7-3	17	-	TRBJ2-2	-	TGTGCCAGCAGCTTTCCCCGGGACTTACCGAACACCGGGGAGCTGTTTTTT	CASSFPRDLPNTGELFF
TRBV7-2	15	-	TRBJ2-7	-	TGTGCCAGCAGCTTTGGCCAGGGACGATCCTACGAGCAGTACTTC	CASSFGQGRSYEQYF
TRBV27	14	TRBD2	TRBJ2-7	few	TGTGCCAGCAGTCCCTTAACTAGCGCCGCGGTTAAGTACTTC	CASSPLTSAAVKYF